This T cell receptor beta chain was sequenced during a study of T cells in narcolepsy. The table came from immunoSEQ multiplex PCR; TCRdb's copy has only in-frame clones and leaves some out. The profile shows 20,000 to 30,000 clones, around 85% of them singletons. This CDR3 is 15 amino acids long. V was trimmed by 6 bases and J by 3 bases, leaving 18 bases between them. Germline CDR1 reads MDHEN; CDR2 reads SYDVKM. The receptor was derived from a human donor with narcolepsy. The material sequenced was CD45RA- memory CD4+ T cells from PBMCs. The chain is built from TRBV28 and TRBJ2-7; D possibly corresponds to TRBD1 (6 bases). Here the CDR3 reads CASRLLRDTNYEQYF. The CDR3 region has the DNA TGTGCCAGCAGGCTACTCCGGGACACCAACTACGAGCAGTACTTC.